This T cell receptor (beta chain) was identified in a study of human T cells and chemical hapten exposure. About the study: Small pooled library volume differences chiefly drove per-sample TCR yield variation.

This clonotype was detected many times. V lost 4 bases to trimming and J lost 8 bases, with 20 bases between them. The CDR3 is 15 residues long. CDR1 MNHNS and CDR2 SASEGT come from the germline V gene. TCRdb recomputed calls from the RACE reads with MiXCR, one row per CDR3 protein. Here the sample spans roughly 100,000 distinct CDR3 sequences, nearly 10% being singletons. Time point specified: pre-sensitization, week 0. This sample's treatment: therapeutic diphenylcyclopropenone sensitization with weekly scalp DPC. The sequenced sample was whole blood, obtained in connection with sensitization to the hapten diphenylcyclopropenone (DPC). This sequence originates from a woman aged 40 to 50 with alopecia areata. Some clones in this sample may be carry-over from other donors' samples. The chain has TRBV6-1 and TRBJ1-1; unclear D gene. CDR3 DNA: TGTGCCAGCAGTGGAATGGTGCAGACCGACCACGAAGCTTTCTTT. Its protein is CASSGMVQTDHEAFF.